Shown below are 30 T cell receptor beta chains from a single sample sequenced in a study of T cell responses to AZD1222 COVID-19 vaccine. Here immunoSEQ multiplex PCR was the method, and the copy in TCRdb shows in-frame clones only, minus some. Altogether about 99,000 clones are present, over 90% being singletons, with the ten largest covering less than 5%. Source: peripheral blood, taken on day 0 of AZD1222 vaccination. The receptors shown here come from an adult in good health.

The CDR3 region is CASSDWDRAADTQYF. CDR3 in DNA: TGTGCCAGCAGTGATTGGGACAGGGCGGCAGATACGCAGTATTTT. The gene calls are TRBV2 and TRBJ2-3; 9 bases fit TRBD1. V lost 3 bases, J lost 4 bases, and 5 bases stayed unmatched. The CDR3 extends over 15 amino acids. Germline loops: CDR1 SNHLY, CDR2 FYNNEI.

The rearrangement uses TRBV11-2 and TRBJ2-1; 7 bases match TRBD1. CDR3 size: 16 residues. Germline loops: CDR1 SGHAT, CDR2 FQNNGV. Trimming at V came to 4 bases and at J to 3 bases, leaving 9 bases not matched to a gene. The CDR3 bases are TGTGCCAGCAGCTCCCCTGCCGGGACAGACTACAATGAGCAGTTCTTC. It codes for CASSSPAGTDYNEQFF.

The chain joins TRBV30 to TRBJ1-2; D unresolved. Germline V CDR1 and CDR2: GTSNPN, SVGIG (reference sequence). The CDR3 loop spans 12 amino acids. V dropped 1 base and J dropped 9 bases, with 12 bases sitting between them. The chain's CDR3 is CAWSGEVWSYTF. Written as DNA, the CDR3 is TGTGCCTGGAGTGGAGAAGTATGGAGCTACACCTTC. Using reference TRBV30 and TRBJ1-2 for the parts outside the CDR3, the full variable domain is SQTIHQWPATLVQPVGSPLSLECTVEGTSNPNLYWYRQAAGRGLQLLFYSVGIGQISSEVPQNLSASRPQDRQFILSSKKLLLSDSGFYLCAWSGEVWSYTFGSGTRLTVV.

This chain connects TRBV30 to TRBJ2-2; 8 nucleotides agree with TRBD1. CDR1 and CDR2 from the germline V gene are GTSNPN and SVGIG (reference sequence). V shed 3 bases, J shed 5 bases, and the junction held 11 bases outside the gene matches. The CDR3 has 16 residues. The CDR3 region is CAWSWGYRGRTGELFF. The CDR3, as DNA: TGTGCCTGGAGCTGGGGATACAGGGGGAGAACCGGGGAGCTGTTTTTT.

The chain couples TRBV5-1 to TRBJ2-3; possible D gene TRBD2, 6 bases. This CDR3 has 14 residues. Trimming left V 7 bases short and J 6 bases short, with 18 bases between. Looked up from germline, CDR1 is SGHRS and CDR2 is YFSETQ. The CDR3 spells CASSTGTRRDTQYF. The CDR3 DNA is TGCGCCAGCTCAACCGGGACTCGAAGGGATACGCAGTATTTT. Combining the CDR3 with reference TRBV5-1 and TRBJ2-3 gives the whole variable domain KAGVTQTPRYLIKTRGQQVTLSCSPISGHRSVSWYQQTPGQGLQFLFEYFSETQRNKGNFPGRFSGRQFSNSRSEMNVSTLELGDSALYLCASSTGTRRDTQYFGPGTRLTVL.

The V gene is TRBV30, the J gene TRBJ2-3; D is possibly TRBD1 or TRBD2 (5 bases each). The ends were cut back, 3 bases at V and 1 base at J, with 17 bases in the middle. This CDR3 has 16 residues. CDR1 GTSNPN and CDR2 SVGIG come from the germline V gene (reference sequence). The CDR3 DNA is TGTGCCTGGAGAGACGACAGCGGTAAGGGCACAGATACGCAGTATTTT. Its translation: CAWRDDSGKGTDTQYF.

The chain employs TRBV6-4 and TRBJ2-5; 8 bases are shared with TRBD2. The germline CDR1 and CDR2 sequences are MRHNA and SNTAGT. The CDR3 covers 17 residues. Unmatched junction bases numbered 8, after V lost 0 bases and J lost 2 bases. The CDR3 DNA follows: TGTGCCAGCAGTGACTCCCATGCGGGAGGCAGACAAGAGACCCAGTACTTC. Encoded protein: CASSDSHAGGRQETQYF.

CDR3 sequence: CASSQDLTYEQYF. CDR3 nucleotides: TGCGCCAGCAGCCAAGACCTCACCTACGAGCAGTACTTC. The chain is built from TRBV4-1 and TRBJ2-7; the D is unclear. The germline V and J ends were trimmed by 0 bases and 2 bases, with 5 bases remaining between them. CDR3 length equals 13 residues. Germline V CDR1 and CDR2: MGHRA, YSYEKL.

The chain uses TRBV4-1 and TRBJ2-1; D might be TRBD1 (7 bases). CDR1 and CDR2 from the germline V gene are MGHRA and YSYEKL. Trimming pared 4 bases from V and 7 bases from J, leaving 14 bases between. The CDR3 extends over 14 amino acids. The CDR3 sequence is CASSLRQGGNEQFF. CDR3 DNA sequence: TGCGCCAGCAGCCTAAGACAGGGAGGTAATGAGCAGTTCTTC.

The V call is TRBV30, the J call TRBJ1-4, with 7 bases fitting TRBD1. Germline V lookup: CDR1 GTSNPN, CDR2 SVGIG (reference sequence). V was pared by 7 bases and J by 0 bases, with 5 bases of the junction left unmatched. There are 14 residues in the CDR3. The CDR3 reads CALHTGATNEKLFF. The DNA for the CDR3 is TGTGCCTTGCATACAGGGGCAACTAATGAAAAACTGTTTTTT.

The rearrangement joins TRBV9 to TRBJ2-1, with D possibly being TRBD1 or TRBD2 (5 bases each). Germline CDR1 and CDR2: SGDLS and YYNGEE. This CDR3 is built from 17 residues. Trimming cost V 1 base and J 6 bases, with 20 bases left between them. CDR3 sequence (DNA): TGTGCCAGCAGCGTAACTGGGACCCGGGTTGGCTCCAATGAGCAGTTCTTC. It is translated as CASSVTGTRVGSNEQFF.

This clone has only a few counts. This chain links TRBV3-1 (or the pseudogene TRBV3-2) with TRBJ2-1, with D possibly TRBD2 on 6 matching bases. The length of the CDR3 is 16 residues. V was pared by 4 bases and J by 0 bases, with 13 bases between. Germline V gene sequence: CDR1 LGHDT, CDR2 YNNKEL (reference sequence). This CDR3 is CASSPIAEVSYNEQFF. Written as DNA, the CDR3 is TGTGCCAGCAGCCCGATAGCGGAAGTCTCCTACAATGAGCAGTTCTTC.

The gene calls are TRBV6-5 and TRBJ1-2; no reliable D call. Trimming cost V 6 bases and J 8 bases, with 16 bases left between them. The CDR3 runs to 13 residues. The germline gives CDR1 MNHEY, CDR2 SVGAGI. The CDR3 bases are TGTGCCAGCAGCACGTCTCAGGCGCGGGGCTACACCTTC. Protein product: CASSTSQARGYTF.

V and J are TRBV5-5 and TRBJ1-1, with TRBD1 matching 10 bases. This CDR3 has 15 amino acids. Trimming cost V 1 base and J 3 bases; bases outside gene matches: 3. Germline CDR1 and CDR2: SGHKS and YYEKEE (reference sequence). The CDR3 loop is CASSLLGTGDTEAFF. The CDR3 DNA reads TGTGCCAGCAGCTTGTTAGGGACAGGGGACACTGAAGCTTTCTTT.

The rearrangement uses TRBV11-3 and TRBJ2-5; possibly TRBD1 or TRBD2 for D (6 bases each). This CDR3 has 14 amino acids. Trimming pared 1 base from V and 4 bases from J, leaving 10 bases between. Germline V gene sequence: CDR1 SGHNT, CDR2 YENEEA. CDR3 residues: CASSLVGGAETQYF. In nucleotides, the CDR3 is TGTGCCAGCAGCTTAGTGGGGGGCGCAGAGACCCAGTACTTC.

V usage is TRBV30 and J usage is TRBJ2-5; 8 bases are a match to TRBD1. V was clipped by 1 base and J by 3 bases; unmatched bases: 10. This CDR3 comprises 16 residues. Germline loops: CDR1 GTSNPN, CDR2 SVGIG (reference sequence). The CDR3 DNA sequence: TGTGCCTGGAGTGGCCCCGGGACAGGAGAGAAAGAGACCCAGTACTTC. Residues: CAWSGPGTGEKETQYF. Looking up the rest from reference TRBV30 and TRBJ2-5 gives the full variable domain: SQTIHQWPATLVQPVGSPLSLECTVEGTSNPNLYWYRQAAGRGLQLLFYSVGIGQISSEVPQNLSASRPQDRQFILSSKKLLLSDSGFYLCAWSGPGTGEKETQYFGPGTRLLVL.

The chain uses TRBV28 and TRBJ2-5; D is unresolved. The CDR3 runs to 13 residues. Germline V CDR1 and CDR2: MDHEN, SYDVKM. Trimming removed 3 bases from V and 0 bases from J, with 5 bases in between. CDR3: CASSFFNQETQYF. The CDR3 nucleotides are TGTGCCAGCAGTTTTTTCAACCAAGAGACCCAGTACTTC.

J is TRBJ1-6 and V is TRBV10-2, with D tentatively TRBD1 (6 bases). V dropped 4 bases and J dropped 7 bases, with 8 bases sitting between them. Per the germline V gene, CDR1 is WSHSY and CDR2 is SAAADI. The CDR3 runs to 13 residues. Here the CDR3 DNA reads TGCGCCAGCAGTGGACAGGAGAATTCACCCCTCCACTTT. Encoded protein: CASSGQENSPLHF.

The chain employs TRBV11-2 and TRBJ2-2; D call uncertain. In germline, CDR1 is SGHAT, CDR2 FQNNGV. V was shortened by 5 bases and J by 0 bases, with 4 bases between the two germline ends. This CDR3 contains 13 residues. This chain's CDR3 is CASSPSNTGELFF. The CDR3, as DNA: TGTGCCAGCAGCCCCTCGAACACCGGGGAGCTGTTTTTT.

The genes are TRBV6-5 and TRBJ2-5; D may match TRBD1 or TRBD2 (6 bases each). V was pared by 5 bases and J by 3 bases, with 13 bases between. There are 14 residues in the CDR3. Germline V gives CDR1 MNHEY, CDR2 SVGAGI. CDR3 in amino acids: CASSPPGAEETQYF. Written as DNA, the CDR3 is TGTGCCAGCAGTCCCCCGGGGGCCGAAGAGACCCAGTACTTC.

The chain joins TRBV11-2 to TRBJ2-3, with TRBD2 matching 13 bases. Germline V gene lookup returns CDR1 SGHAT and CDR2 FQNNGV. CDR3 length equals 16 residues. V lost 5 bases to trimming and J lost 4 bases; unmatched junction nucleotides: 6. The chain's CDR3 is CASSRRLAGGSDTQYF. The CDR3 DNA follows: TGTGCCAGCAGCCGAAGACTAGCGGGAGGTTCAGATACGCAGTATTTT.

The chain employs TRBV7-9 and TRBJ2-7, with D tentatively TRBD2 (6 bases). V dropped 7 bases and J dropped 0 bases, with 16 bases sitting between them. Germline V CDR1 and CDR2: SEHNR, FQNEAQ (reference sequence). The CDR3 extends over 15 amino acids. The CDR3 coding sequence is TGTGCCAGCATCCCTAGCGCCTCGAGCTCCTACGAGCAGTACTTC. This codes for CASIPSASSSYEQYF.

The chain has TRBV10-3 and TRBJ2-3; TRBD1 aligns across 9 bases. V was pared by 4 bases and J by 1 base, with 6 bases of the junction left unmatched. Looked up from germline, CDR1 is ENHRY and CDR2 is SYGVKD. This CDR3 has 16 amino acids. The CDR3, as DNA: TGTGCCATCAGTGCCAGGACAGGGGCACGCACAGATACGCAGTATTTT. Its protein product is CAISARTGARTDTQYF.

The genes are TRBV28 and TRBJ1-1; the D gene is possibly TRBD1 (5 bases). Germline V gives CDR1 MDHEN, CDR2 SYDVKM. CDR3 length: 14 amino acids. Trimming removed 2 bases at V and 0 bases at J, with 7 bases between. CDR3 coding DNA: TGTGCCAGCAGTTTACCAGGGATGAACACTGAAGCTTTCTTT. It translates to CASSLPGMNTEAFF.

The chain employs TRBV11-2 and TRBJ2-5, with 10 bases lining up with TRBD2. Germline CDR1 is SGHAT and CDR2 is FQNNGV. CDR3 size: 15 residues. The trim removed 3 bases at V and 5 bases at J, leaving 6 bases unmatched. In nucleotides, the CDR3 is TGTGCCAGCAGCTTTCTAGCGGGAGCCAGGGAGACCCAGTACTTC. Protein product: CASSFLAGARETQYF.

This chain uses TRBV19 with TRBJ2-7; TRBD1 matches at 10 bases. CDR1 and CDR2 from the germline V gene are LNHDA and SQIVND (reference sequence). The CDR3 has 14 residues. V was clipped by 6 bases and J by 1 base; unmatched bases: 3. In DNA form, the CDR3 reads TGTGCCAGTAGGGGGACAGGGGCATCCTACGAGCAGTACTTC. Translated: CASRGTGASYEQYF. The full variable domain, rest sourced from reference TRBV19 and TRBJ2-7, is DGGITQSPKYLFRKEGQNVTLSCEQNLNHDAMYWYRQDPGQGLRLIYYSQIVNDFQKGDIAEGYSVSREKKESFPLTVTSAQKNPTAFYLCASRGTGASYEQYFGPGTRLTVT.

The chain is built from TRBV4-1 and TRBJ2-2; no definite D call. This CDR3 is 14 amino acids long. V was shortened by 1 base and J by 3 bases, with 6 bases between the two germline ends. Germline CDR1 MGHRA, CDR2 YSYEKL. The CDR3 protein is CASSQGMYTGELFF. CDR3 coding DNA: TGCGCCAGCAGCCAAGGGATGTACACCGGGGAGCTGTTTTTT.

This clone showed up just a few times. This chain uses TRBV5-4 with TRBJ1-4; 8 bases map to TRBD1. Per the germline V gene, CDR1 is SGHNT and CDR2 is YYREEE (reference sequence). The CDR3 extends over 12 amino acids. V was clipped by 2 bases and J by 10 bases; unmatched bases: 1. CDR3 loop: CASSFGQGKLFF. As DNA, the CDR3 is TGTGCCAGCAGCTTTGGACAGGGAAAACTGTTTTTT.

This chain links TRBV27 with TRBJ2-7, with 9 bases identical to TRBD2. Germline CDR1 and CDR2: MNHEY and SMNVEV (reference sequence). After removal of 6 bases from V and 4 bases from J, the junction contained 7 bases not matched to a gene. This CDR3 comprises 14 residues. CDR3 sequence reads: CASSKLAGPYEQYF. CDR3 in DNA: TGTGCCAGCAGCAAACTAGCGGGCCCGTACGAGCAGTACTTC.

This clone occurred once. The genes are TRBV27 and TRBJ2-5; D ambiguous. The CDR3 spans 14 residues. The germline V gene encodes CDR1 MNHEY and CDR2 SMNVEV (reference sequence). V lost 4 bases, J lost 1 base, and 10 bases lay in between. Here the CDR3 reads CASSSPPPQETQYF. CDR3 coding DNA: TGTGCCAGCAGTTCACCGCCCCCCCAAGAGACCCAGTACTTC.